This T cell receptor beta chain came from a study of T cell responses to AZD1222 COVID-19 vaccine. Regarding the study as a whole: Spike as a whole was targeted by vaccine-associated CD4 TCRs, dominant at 160-218 and 743-854. Seropositive AZD1222 recipients at baseline numbered only five or six. Repertoire sampling occurred only after the peak T cell response. Once two AZD1222 doses were given, Spike-specific TCR breadth and depth went up.

This clone has a count of ten or more. The antigen remains unidentified. The CDR3 is 12 amino acids. Germline CDR1 reads SGHDT; CDR2 reads YYEEEE. Trimming cost V 0 bases and J 3 bases, with 4 bases left between them. TCRdb's copy holds only in-frame clones and misses some; the assay was immunoSEQ multiplex PCR. The sample contains 150,000 to 200,000 clones, 92% of which appear only once. The receptor's source is an adult who received the AZD1222 COVID-19 vaccine. The sequencing used peripheral blood, collected 28 days after the second AZD1222 dose. V and J are TRBV5-6 and TRBJ2-7; D is undetermined. The CDR3 reads CASSLGGYEQYF. In nucleotides, the CDR3 is TGTGCCAGCAGCTTGGGGGGCTACGAGCAGTACTTC.